A few counts support the clone carrying this T cell receptor (beta chain). These data belong to a study of identical twins. Trimming shortened V by 2 bases and J by 3 bases, and 11 bases separated the two germline ends. Germline loops: CDR1 SGHRS, CDR2 YFSETQ. This CDR3 has 14 residues. TCRdb re-called the 5' RACE reads with MiXCR, one entry per CDR3 protein. The sample has approximately 500,000 distinct CDR3 sequences, about 24% seen once; the top ten hold about 2.9%. In addition, the sample was reused for a study of T cells expressing NK-cell markers. That source reports: Among CD8+ T cells from more than five donors, dominant NKG2C+ clonotypes accounted for about 1.0-7.0%. In several donors, dominant clonotypes made up about 28.3-65% of CD3+CD56-NKG2C+ cells.

Input material: CD4+ T cells sorted from blood. This chain links TRBV5-1 with TRBJ1-1; D uncertain. The receptor's source is a woman younger than 30 in good health. The chain's CDR3 is CASSFVKGDTEAFF. The CDR3 region has the DNA TGCGCCAGCAGCTTTGTGAAAGGAGACACTGAAGCTTTCTTT.